The rows below give T cell receptor beta chains drawn from one sample of a study of early T cells in non-severe SARS-CoV-2 infection. MiXCR was run by TCRdb on the 5' RACE reads, yielding one entry per CDR3 protein. Of 65,000 to 90,000 distinct CDR3 sequences in the sample, around an eighth are singletons; the top ten hold 6.5%. Sequenced material: whole blood. These receptor sequences come from an adult who was a healthcare worker with PCR-confirmed SARS-CoV-2 infection or an uninfected control (not recorded which). CDR3s include the opening cysteine and the closing phenylalanine or tryptophan. The D gene is left open where the match is weak. Expanded clones get a size class; other rows say once, few or many, or leave the size out.

>TRBJ2-7|.|.|TRBV5-1
CASSLGAVSYEQYF
TGCGCCAGCAGCTTGGGGGCGGTTTCCTACGAGCAGTACTTC
>TRBJ2-2|few|TRBD2|TRBV9
CASSVAPLGGRAMGELFF
TGTGCCAGCAGCGTGGCCCCCCTAGGCGGGAGGGCCATGGGGGAGCTGTTTTTT
>TRBJ2-1|few|TRBD1|TRBV11-2
CASSLIIGQGAGNEQFF
TGTGCCAGCAGCTTAATTATCGGACAGGGGGCTGGGAATGAGCAGTTCTTC
>TRBJ1-1|many|TRBD1|TRBV29-1
CSVRRDRVGQEAFF
TGCAGCGTTCGTCGTGACAGGGTCGGCCAGGAAGCTTTCTTT
>TRBJ2-1|.|TRBD2|TRBV12-5
CASGLVLAGVNNEQFF
TGTGCTAGTGGTTTGGTACTAGCGGGAGTAAATAATGAGCAGTTCTTC
>TRBJ2-7|.|TRBD2|TRBV18
CASSPTTSPTYEQYF
TGTGCCAGCTCACCAACGACTAGCCCTACCTACGAGCAGTACTTC
>TRBJ2-7|few|TRBD2|TRBV6-2/TRBV6-3
CASSSGRGYEQYF
TGTGCCAGCAGCAGCGGGAGAGGTTACGAGCAGTACTTC
>TRBJ2-7|.|TRBD1|TRBV2
CASSVIRGTGWNEQYF
TGTGCCAGCAGTGTAATTAGGGGGACAGGGTGGAACGAGCAGTACTTC
>TRBJ2-1|.|.|TRBV27
CASAIADTYNEQFF
TGTGCCAGCGCGATAGCGGACACCTACAATGAGCAGTTCTTC
>TRBJ1-2|.|.|TRBV29-1
CSVEEGYTF
TGCAGCGTTGAGGAGGGCTACACCTTC
>TRBJ2-2|few|.|TRBV29-1
CSVESGSNTGELFF
TGCAGCGTTGAAAGCGGTTCGAACACCGGGGAGCTGTTTTTT
>TRBJ2-7|few|.|TRBV6-1
CASSEWLGGSYEQYF
TGTGCCAGCAGTGAATGGCTAGGAGGCTCCTACGAGCAGTACTTC
>TRBJ1-1|few|.|TRBV30
CAWRQSTEAFF
TGTGCCTGGAGACAGTCAACTGAAGCTTTCTTT
>TRBJ2-2|.|.|TRBV11-1
CASSRRAGTGELFF
TGTGCCAGCAGTCGGAGGGCCGGGACCGGGGAGCTGTTTTTT
>TRBJ2-3|.|.|TRBV7-3
CASSFLQGGDTQYF
TGTGCCAGCAGCTTCCTCCAGGGTGGGGATACGCAGTATTTT
>TRBJ2-7|few|.|TRBV11-2
CASSPSPERIYEQYF
TGTGCCAGCAGCCCCTCCCCGGAACGGATATACGAGCAGTACTTC
>TRBJ2-1|.|.|TRBV7-8
CASSSGYYNEQFF
TGTGCCAGCAGCTCTGGCTACTACAATGAGCAGTTCTTC
>TRBJ1-3|few|TRBD1|TRBV18
CASSPTGTATFGNTIYF
TGTGCCAGCTCCCCGACCGGGACAGCCACATTTGGAAACACCATATATTTT
>TRBJ1-2|.|.|TRBV5-1
CASSYKRDDGYTF
TGCGCCAGCAGCTATAAACGCGACGATGGCTACACCTTC
>TRBJ2-1|few|.|TRBV10-2
CASSDGIAVTEQFF
TGCGCCAGCAGTGACGGGATAGCGGTTACTGAGCAGTTCTTC
>TRBJ2-3|.|.|TRBV7-2
CASSYSGRTDTQYF
TGTGCCAGCAGTTATAGCGGTCGCACAGATACGCAGTATTTT
>TRBJ2-5|many|TRBD2|TRBV11-1
CASSDGTSGQETQYF
TGTGCCAGCAGCGATGGGACTAGCGGCCAAGAGACCCAGTACTTC
>TRBJ2-7|few|.|TRBV18
CASSPLGNEQYF
TGTGCCAGCTCACCATTAGGAAACGAGCAGTACTTC
>TRBJ2-3|.|.|TRBV20-1
CSASPVTDTQYF
TGCAGTGCTAGCCCAGTCACAGATACGCAGTATTTT
>TRBJ2-3|.|.|TRBV2
CASATSRGGPDTQYF
TGTGCCAGCGCCACCTCCAGGGGAGGACCAGATACGCAGTATTTT
>TRBJ2-4|many|TRBD2|TRBV7-6
CASSLAAWGTSGPLIQYF
TGTGCCAGCAGCTTAGCAGCCTGGGGGACTAGCGGGCCCTTGATTCAGTACTTC
>TRBJ1-3|few|.|TRBV7-2
CASSAQGNTIYF
TGTGCCAGCAGCGCACAGGGAAACACCATATATTTT
>TRBJ2-5|few|TRBD2|TRBV20-1
CSASSGLAGVETQYF
TGCAGTGCTAGCTCCGGACTAGCAGGGGTGGAGACCCAGTACTTC
>TRBJ2-7|few|.|TRBV9
CASSVEVGPSYEQYF
TGTGCCAGCAGCGTAGAGGTAGGGCCCTCCTACGAGCAGTACTTC
>TRBJ2-7|few|.|TRBV11-1
CASSLVAGSTYEQYF
TGTGCCAGCAGCTTAGTTGCGGGGAGCACCTACGAGCAGTACTTC
>TRBJ1-4|.|.|TRBV5-1
CASSLGRDREKLFF
TGCGCCAGCAGCTTGGGCCGGGACCGAGAAAAACTGTTTTTT
>TRBJ2-7|.|.|TRBV6-1
CASSPGITRQYF
TGTGCCAGCAGCCCGGGGATTACGAGGCAGTACTTC
>TRBJ1-1|many|.|TRBV7-2
CASSLTPGSTEAFF
TGTGCCAGCAGCTTAACCCCAGGATCCACTGAAGCTTTCTTT
>TRBJ1-2|.|.|TRBV6-2/TRBV6-3
CASTGEYYGYTF
TGTGCCAGCACCGGGGAATACTATGGCTACACCTTC
>TRBJ2-7|many|TRBD2|TRBV20-1
CSAPEGIGAGGGEQYF
TGCAGTGCTCCCGAAGGGATCGGAGCGGGAGGGGGCGAGCAGTACTTC
>TRBJ1-4|many|TRBD1|TRBV7-9
CASSRGDRDEKLFF
TGTGCCAGCAGTCGAGGGGACAGGGATGAAAAACTGTTTTTT
>TRBJ2-7|.|.|TRBV20-1
CSAGGRSGSTYEQYF
TGCAGTGCTGGAGGTAGGAGCGGATCGACCTACGAGCAGTACTTC
>TRBJ1-3|many|.|TRBV28
CASSLPGAENTIYF
TGTGCCAGCAGTTTACCCGGTGCTGAAAACACCATATATTTT
>TRBJ2-2|few|.|TRBV4-3
CASSPLGRAGELFF
TGCGCCAGCAGCCCTCTAGGAAGGGCAGGGGAGCTGTTTTTT
>TRBJ1-3|few|.|TRBV25-1
CASSHREGAFSGNTIYF
TGTGCCAGCAGCCATCGGGAGGGAGCCTTCTCTGGAAACACCATATATTTT